The 25 T cell receptor beta chains listed next were all sequenced from one sample in a study of T cells expressing NK-cell markers. TCRdb derives one entry per CDR3 protein from the 5' RACE reads, leaving out DNA. This listing includes under 200,000 distinct CDR3 sequences. Sequenced: blood T cells: a sorted CD56 or NKG2C T cell subset, CD4+ or CD8+ T cells, or bulk PBMC T cells (not recorded which). The receptors here all came from a woman aged 18-69 years in good health.

This sequence joins TRBV2 and TRBJ2-1; TCRdb names TRBD1, which stays unverified in the absence of DNA. The CDR3 has 13 amino acids. CDR1 and CDR2 from the germline V gene are SNHLY and FYNNEI. This CDR3 is CASKMIRENEQFF.

The chain uses TRBV28 and TRBJ1-5; checking the TCRdb D call of TRBD1 is not possible without DNA. CDR1 and CDR2 (germline): MDHEN, SYDVKM. The CDR3 extends over 12 amino acids. The CDR3: CASSLLRGPQHF.

The chain has TRBV10-3 and TRBJ1-2; lacking DNA, the TRBD1 call made by TCRdb goes unchecked. CDR3 size: 13 residues. The germline V gene encodes CDR1 ENHRY and CDR2 SYGVKD. The CDR3 region is CAISYRDSDGYTF.

The chain carries TRBV5-1 and TRBJ2-1; TCRdb indicates TRBD1, and absent DNA this call remains unverified. Germline V lookup: CDR1 SGHRS, CDR2 YFSETQ. The CDR3 has 14 amino acids. CDR3 residues: CASSFGPAGGEQFF.

The rearrangement links TRBV7-9 to TRBJ1-3. Germline values: CDR1 SEHNR, CDR2 FQNEAQ (reference sequence). The CDR3 is made up of 15 amino acids. The CDR3 region is CASSLMAGSGNTIYF.

The chain has TRBV15 and TRBJ2-3; TCRdb reports TRBD1, a call that lacks DNA to check it against. In germline, CDR1 is LNHNV, CDR2 YYDKDF (reference sequence). This CDR3 spans 16 amino acids. CDR3 region: CATSRRGAASTDTQYF. Full variable domain (remainder filled in from reference TRBV15 and TRBJ2-3): DAMVIQNPRYQVTQFGKPVTLSCSQTLNHNVMYWYQQKSSQAPKLLFHYYDKDFNNEADTPDNFQSRRPNTSFCFLDIRSPGLGDTAMYLCATSRRGAASTDTQYFGPGTRLTVL.

V is TRBV5-5 and J is TRBJ1-1. The CDR3 length is 15 residues. Germline lookup yields CDR1 SGHKS and CDR2 YYEKEE (reference sequence). This CDR3 is CASSLIYRGDTEAFF.

The rearrangement joins TRBV10-3 to TRBJ2-7; TCRdb outputs TRBD1, but without DNA this stays unchecked. Looked up from germline, CDR1 is ENHRY and CDR2 is SYGVKD. This CDR3 region has 13 residues. The CDR3 here is CAISREGAYEQYF.

The chain carries TRBV7-3 and TRBJ2-1. Germline V lookup: CDR1 SGHTA, CDR2 FQGTGA. CDR3 length: 14 amino acids. The CDR3 is CASSFLADSNEQFF.

Here the CDR3 reads CASSLRDTRGNEQFF. The chain has TRBV5-1 and TRBJ2-1; absent DNA, TCRdb's TRBD1 call cannot be checked. Germline CDR1 and CDR2: SGHRS and YFSETQ. CDR3 size: 15 residues.

The chain uses TRBV5-1 and TRBJ2-6; absent DNA, TCRdb's TRBD1 call cannot be checked. CDR3 length: 15 residues. From germline, CDR1 is SGHRS and CDR2 YFSETQ. CDR3 loop: CASRDRVAGANVLTF.

The chain combines TRBV20-1 with TRBJ2-1; with no DNA, the TCRdb D assignment of TRBD1 cannot be verified. The CDR3 length is 12 residues. The germline V gene has CDR1 DFQATT and CDR2 SNEGSKA (reference sequence). Here the CDR3 reads CSASPGNNEQFF.

The gene calls are TRBV20-1 and TRBJ2-4; as DNA is missing, the TRBD2 call by TCRdb cannot be tested. Germline CDR1 reads DFQATT; CDR2 reads SNEGSKA (reference sequence). This CDR3 has 16 amino acids. The CDR3 region is CSARDWSGGAKNIQYF.

The rearrangement links TRBV28 to TRBJ2-7; TCRdb lists TRBD2, though no DNA is available to test this call. Germline lookup yields CDR1 MDHEN and CDR2 SYDVKM. The CDR3 is 15 residues long. Here the CDR3 reads CASSLVGGPSYEQYF.

The V gene is TRBV5-1, the J gene TRBJ2-3; without DNA, the TCRdb call of TRBD1 cannot be checked. The CDR3 extends over 13 amino acids. Germline loops: CDR1 SGHRS, CDR2 YFSETQ. The CDR3 here is CASADTNTDTQYF.

CDR3 amino acids: CASAGIGGDTGELFF. The chain links TRBV7-3 to TRBJ2-2; without DNA, the TCRdb call of TRBD1 cannot be checked. This CDR3 spans 15 amino acids. The V gene's germline CDR1 is SGHTA and CDR2 FQGTGA. Filled out from reference TRBV7-3 and TRBJ2-2, the complete variable domain reads GAGVSQTPSNKVTEKGKYVELRCDPISGHTALYWYRQSLGQGPEFLIYFQGTGAADDSGLPNDRFFAVRPEGSVSTLKIQRTERGDSAVYLCASAGIGGDTGELFFGEGSRLTVL.

This chain uses TRBV7-9 with TRBJ2-2; there is no DNA to check the TCRdb D call of TRBD1. CDR3 length: 13 amino acids. Germline V lookup: CDR1 SEHNR, CDR2 FQNEAQ (reference sequence). The CDR3 loop is CASSGQGPGELFF.

The chain employs TRBV4-1 and TRBJ2-7; TCRdb selects TRBD1, and the lack of DNA leaves this call unchecked. Looked up from germline, CDR1 is MGHRA and CDR2 is YSYEKL. The CDR3 is 15 residues long. The CDR3: CASSQDRTGSYEQYF.

The chain combines TRBV5-1 with TRBJ1-4; no DNA is available, so the TRBD1 call from TCRdb remains unchecked. CDR3 size: 17 residues. Per germline, CDR1 SGHRS and CDR2 YFSETQ. The CDR3 sequence: CASSLNLRDRDSEKLFF.

The rearrangement uses TRBV20-1 and TRBJ1-5; no DNA is available, so the TRBD1 call from TCRdb remains unchecked. The CDR3 loop spans 12 amino acids. The V gene's germline CDR1 is DFQATT and CDR2 SNEGSKA (reference sequence). CDR3 amino acids: CSALGGTGPQHF.

The V gene is TRBV20-1, the J gene TRBJ2-1. CDR1 and CDR2 (germline): DFQATT, SNEGSKA (reference sequence). The CDR3 length is 13 residues. The CDR3 region is CSARDFQSGEQFF.

Here the CDR3 reads CASSLSQLLEQYF. The chain has TRBV12-3 or TRBV12-4 and TRBJ2-7. This CDR3 is built from 13 residues.

The chain recombines TRBV3-1 with TRBJ1-3; TCRdb picks TRBD1, but there is no DNA to check that call. CDR3 length equals 15 residues. CDR1 is LGHDT and CDR2 is YNNKEL in the germline V gene (reference sequence). The CDR3 spells CASSQGGQGVNTIYF.

This chain links TRBV12-3 or TRBV12-4 with TRBJ2-7; TCRdb's D gene call, TRBD1, goes unchecked for lack of DNA. The length of the CDR3 is 15 residues. The CDR3 reads CASRWGSGGSYEQYF.

The CDR3 sequence: CASSPLARPDTQYF. The chain combines TRBV7-9 with TRBJ2-3; there is no DNA to check the TCRdb D call of TRBD1. The CDR3 is 14 residues long. The germline V gene encodes CDR1 SEHNR and CDR2 FQNEAQ (reference sequence).